Following are 27 T cell receptor beta chains from one sample sequenced in a study of cytomegalovirus exposure and HLA in healthy donors. The PCR had 60 Vbeta and 13 Jbeta primers. Only in-frame clones appear in the TCRdb table, and some are missing; sequencing was by immunoSEQ multiplex PCR. The data contain about 150,000 clones, around 79% of them singletons. Sequencing was carried out using PBMCs. These receptors were collected from a human donor in good health.

This clone was seen a few times. The chain uses TRBV7-2 and TRBJ1-4, with D maybe TRBD1 (5 bases). V lost 4 bases and J 7 bases, leaving 19 bases between the germline ends. The CDR3 spans 16 residues. Germline loops: CDR1 SGHTA, CDR2 FQGNSA. The CDR3 loop reads CASSYFPAGVGEKLFF. The CDR3 nucleotides are TGTGCCAGCAGCTACTTTCCAGCGGGGGTTGGTGAAAAACTGTTTTTT.

J is TRBJ2-5 and V is TRBV12-5; possibly TRBD1 for D (5 bases). V lost 1 base to trimming and J lost 3 bases, with 9 bases between them. Per the germline V gene, CDR1 is LGHNT and CDR2 is FRNRAP. The CDR3 totals 14 residues. The CDR3 protein is CASGLGTKKETQYF. CDR3 nucleotide sequence: TGTGCTAGTGGTTTGGGGACAAAAAAAGAGACCCAGTACTTC.

This clone was observed a handful of times. This chain uses TRBV19 with TRBJ2-7; a weak D match, TRBD1 (8 bases). From germline, CDR1 is LNHDA and CDR2 SQIVND (reference sequence). The CDR3 contains 15 residues. Trimming removed 4 bases from V and 2 bases from J, with 15 bases in between. The DNA for the CDR3 is TGTGCCAGTAGTAGAGACAGGGGAGGGCCCTACGAGCAGTACTTC. This codes for CASSRDRGGPYEQYF.

This clone occurred once. This chain uses TRBV14 with TRBJ1-2, with TRBD1 as a possible D gene (5 bases). From germline, CDR1 is SGHDN and CDR2 FVKESK. Between the trimmed V and J ends, which lost 2 bases and 3 bases, there was a span of 10 bases. The CDR3 spans 14 residues. DNA of the CDR3: TGTGCCAGCAGCCAAAACAGGAGGGACTATGGCTACACCTTC. Encoded protein: CASSQNRRDYGYTF.

The J gene is TRBJ2-5, the V gene TRBV7-9; 13 bases are a match to TRBD2. Germline CDR1 SEHNR, CDR2 FQNEAQ (reference sequence). V lost 3 bases, J lost 2 bases, and 0 bases stayed unmatched. The CDR3 runs 15 residues. The chain's CDR3 is CASSLGLAGQETQYF. CDR3 nucleotide sequence: TGTGCCAGCAGCTTGGGACTAGCGGGGCAAGAGACCCAGTACTTC.

A few counts support this clone. This chain joins TRBV10-1 and TRBJ2-7; 7 bases are a match to TRBD2. CDR3 length: 13 amino acids. Trimming removed 4 bases from V and 2 bases from J; junction bases left unmatched: 2. The germline V gene encodes CDR1 WNHNN and CDR2 SYGVQD (reference sequence). CDR3 residues: CASSASGAYEQYF. The DNA for the CDR3 is TGCGCCAGCAGTGCTAGCGGCGCCTACGAGCAGTACTTC.

This clone was recorded a few times. The rearrangement joins TRBV2 to TRBJ2-1; 8 nucleotides line up with TRBD1. The CDR3 is 15 residues long. Germline V lookup: CDR1 SNHLY, CDR2 FYNNEI. V gave up 8 bases and J gave up 3 bases; unmatched junction bases: 9. Written as DNA, the CDR3 is TGTGCCAGCCGGGAAGGGACAGGCTTCTACAATGAGCAGTTCTTC. This gives the protein CASREGTGFYNEQFF.

This chain joins TRBV19 and TRBJ1-5; possible D gene TRBD1, 5 bases. There are 15 residues in the CDR3. Germline loops: CDR1 LNHDA, CDR2 SQIVND (reference sequence). Trimming removed 4 bases at V and 3 bases at J, with 13 bases between. The CDR3 protein is CASSTLEGINQPQHF. The CDR3 nucleotides are TGTGCCAGTAGTACCCTGGAGGGGATCAATCAGCCCCAGCATTTT.

The chain employs TRBV7-9 and TRBJ2-1, with TRBD2 matching over 11 bases. V lost 1 base to trimming and J lost 0 bases; unmatched junction nucleotides: 5. The CDR3 extends over 18 amino acids. Germline V CDR1 and CDR2: SEHNR, FQNEAQ (reference sequence). The DNA for the CDR3 is TGTGCCAGCAGCTTAGAGGGGGGACTAGCGGTCTCCTACAATGAGCAGTTCTTC. This sequence encodes CASSLEGGLAVSYNEQFF.

This chain joins TRBV11-1 and TRBJ2-6; the D is unclear. The CDR3 extends over 17 amino acids. Germline V gene data show CDR1 as SGHAT and CDR2 as FQDESV (reference sequence). The V and J ends lost 2 bases and 0 bases respectively, with 11 bases between them. The CDR3 region is CASSLYFRNSGANVLTF. The CDR3 DNA is TGTGCCAGCAGCTTATATTTCAGAAACTCTGGGGCCAACGTCCTGACTTTC.

The chain links TRBV11-2 to TRBJ2-7, with D unresolved. This CDR3 is built from 13 residues. Trimming pared 2 bases from V and 4 bases from J, leaving 9 bases between. CDR1 SGHAT and CDR2 FQNNGV come from the germline V gene. CDR3 residues: CASSLYVGYEQYF. CDR3 bases: TGTGCCAGCAGCTTATACGTCGGGTACGAGCAGTACTTC.

The gene calls are TRBV19 and TRBJ2-1; TRBD2 aligns across 7 bases. V lost 1 base and J lost 2; bases outside the gene matches: 8. The length of the CDR3 is 17 residues. Per the germline V gene, CDR1 is LNHDA and CDR2 is SQIVND (reference sequence). The CDR3 region has the DNA TGTGCCAGTAGTATAGTGGGGGGGGGTAAACCCTACAATGAGCAGTTCTTC. Protein sequence: CASSIVGGGKPYNEQFF. The full variable domain, with the rest looked up from reference TRBV19 and TRBJ2-1, is DGGITQSPKYLFRKEGQNVTLSCEQNLNHDAMYWYRQDPGQGLRLIYYSQIVNDFQKGDIAEGYSVSREKKESFPLTVTSAQKNPTAFYLCASSIVGGGKPYNEQFFGPGTRLTVL.

There are a few counts of this clone. The chain is built from TRBV9 and TRBJ2-5, with 10 nucleotides matching TRBD2. The ends lost 4 bases at V and 0 bases at J; junction bases unmatched: 6. Germline V lookup: CDR1 SGDLS, CDR2 YYNGEE. The CDR3 consists of 16 residues. CDR3 nucleotide sequence: TGTGCCAGCAGCATTTGGACTAGCGGAAACCAAGAGACCCAGTACTTC. It specifies CASSIWTSGNQETQYF.

The chain couples TRBV7-9 to TRBJ2-3; D gene unclear. CDR3 length: 17 residues. Germline assignment: CDR1 SEHNR and CDR2 FQNEAQ (reference sequence). Trimming left V 5 bases short and J 0 bases short, with 18 bases between. The DNA for the CDR3 is TGTGCCAGCAGCGAAGGAGTCTCGTTTCTGAGCACAGATACGCAGTATTTT. Translation gives CASSEGVSFLSTDTQYF.

This chain joins TRBV30 and TRBJ2-2; TRBD1 might be the D (6 bases). The CDR3 contains 14 residues. Germline V lookup: CDR1 GTSNPN, CDR2 SVGIG (reference sequence). Trimming removed 4 bases from V and 6 bases from J, with 15 bases in between. The CDR3 reads CAWTPPDRPGELFF. The DNA of the CDR3 is TGTGCCTGGACCCCCCCCGACAGGCCCGGGGAGCTGTTTTTT.

This chain links TRBV7-3 with TRBJ2-3, with D hard to call. The V gene's germline CDR1 is SGHTA and CDR2 FQGTGA. V was cut by 2 bases and J by 6 bases, with 9 bases left in between. This CDR3 is built from 13 residues. CDR3 residues: CASSLDRSDTQYF. The CDR3 DNA is TGTGCCAGCAGCTTAGATCGGTCCGATACGCAGTATTTT.

The chain links TRBV7-8 to TRBJ2-7; 7 nucleotides line up with TRBD1. The germline V gene has CDR1 SGHVS and CDR2 FQNEAQ. The CDR3 consists of 15 residues. J lost 1 base, V lost 2 bases, and 5 bases had no gene match. The CDR3 protein is CASSLTGVSSYEQYF. Here the CDR3 DNA reads TGTGCCAGCAGCTTAACAGGGGTGTCGTCCTACGAGCAGTACTTC.

The CDR3 is CASSGSFPRGYGYTF. The CDR3 DNA reads as TGTGCCAGCAGTGGGAGCTTCCCACGGGGCTATGGCTACACCTTC. This rearrangement joins TRBV25-1 to TRBJ1-2; no reliable D call. The CDR3 totals 15 residues. Germline V gives CDR1 MGHDK, CDR2 SYGVNS. Trimming took 4 bases from V and 4 from J, leaving 16 bases between them.

The table lists this clone with a few counts. The chain links TRBV19 to TRBJ1-2; D is undetermined. Trimming removed 1 base from V and 7 bases from J, with 7 bases in between. This CDR3 comprises 12 residues. The germline CDR1 and CDR2 sequences are LNHDA and SQIVND (reference sequence). CDR3 loop: CASSIGVSGYTF. The CDR3 DNA is TGTGCCAGTAGTATAGGAGTGAGTGGCTACACCTTC.

The chain joins TRBV6-1 to TRBJ2-7; possibly TRBD2 for D (5 bases). Trimming pared 7 bases from V and 7 bases from J, leaving 11 bases between. This CDR3 region has 11 residues. The germline CDR1 and CDR2 sequences are MNHNS and SASEGT. CDR3 amino acids: CASTGLWEQYF. The CDR3 DNA reads as TGTGCCAGCACGGGGTTATGGGAGCAGTACTTC.

The V and J genes are TRBV7-9 and TRBJ2-2; maybe TRBD2 (6 bases). Germline CDR1 is SEHNR and CDR2 is FQNEAQ (reference sequence). Trimming left V 8 bases short and J 7 bases short, with 11 bases between. The CDR3 runs to 12 residues. CDR3 coding DNA: TGTGCCAGCGGGACCGGGGGCGGGGAGCTGTTTTTT. Protein: CASGTGGGELFF. The whole variable domain, remainder taken from reference TRBV7-9 and TRBJ2-2, is DTGVSQNPRHKITKRGQNVTFRCDPISEHNRLYWYRQTLGQGPEFLTYFQNEAQLEKSRLLSDRFSAERPKGSFSTLEIQRTEQGDSAMYLCASGTGGGELFFGEGSRLTVL.

The J gene is TRBJ1-4, the V gene TRBV5-4; 8 bases match TRBD1. V trimming: 0 bases; J trimming: 3 bases; junction bases outside the gene matches: 13. This CDR3 contains 19 residues. The germline V gene encodes CDR1 SGHNT and CDR2 YYREEE (reference sequence). CDR3 in amino acids: CASSLARGQVVPPNEKLFF. CDR3 sequence (DNA): TGTGCCAGCAGCTTGGCACGGGGACAGGTAGTACCCCCTAATGAAAAACTGTTTTTT.

The chain joins TRBV7-6 to TRBJ2-7, with 8 bases that match TRBD2. CDR3 length: 15 residues. Germline CDR1 and CDR2: SGHVS and FNYEAQ. With 1 base clipped from V and 3 bases from J, the junction kept 5 bases outside the gene matches. CDR3 DNA sequence: TGTGCCAGCAGCTTAGGGGTTGGGACTAGCTACGAGCAGTACTTC. Protein product: CASSLGVGTSYEQYF.

This chain links TRBV5-6 with TRBJ2-7, with 7 bases identical to TRBD1. J was trimmed by 2 bases and V by 3 bases; bases with no gene match: 11. Germline CDR1 and CDR2: SGHDT and YYEEEE. The CDR3 runs 16 residues. The CDR3 nucleotides are TGTGCCAGCAGCTACCTTTCAGGGGGAGACCCCTACGAGCAGTACTTC. It is translated as CASSYLSGGDPYEQYF.

The rearrangement links TRBV4-1 to TRBJ2-7, with D possibly TRBD2 on 5 matching bases. Germline values: CDR1 MGHRA, CDR2 YSYEKL. This CDR3 is built from 17 residues. Between the trimmed V and J ends, which lost 0 bases and 0 bases, there was a span of 15 bases. Here the CDR3 reads CASSQDTLREGSYEQYF. The DNA of the CDR3 is TGCGCCAGCAGCCAAGATACCCTTAGAGAGGGCTCCTACGAGCAGTACTTC.

The V gene is TRBV7-9, the J gene TRBJ2-1, with 10 nucleotides matching TRBD2. The trim removed 5 bases at V and 7 bases at J, leaving 11 bases unmatched. The CDR3 has 16 amino acids. Germline CDR1 is SEHNR and CDR2 is FQNEAQ (reference sequence). The CDR3 DNA reads TGTGCCAGCAGCCCCCCACTAGCGGGGACTCTGAATGAGCAGTTCTTC. Its translation is CASSPPLAGTLNEQFF.

The V gene is TRBV7-2, the J gene TRBJ2-3; 13 nucleotides align to TRBD2. This CDR3 has 18 residues. Trimming removed 4 bases from V and 8 bases from J; junction bases left unmatched: 15. From germline, CDR1 is SGHTA and CDR2 FQGNSA. The CDR3 DNA sequence: TGTGCCAGCAGCTCGCCCTCATGGACTAGCGGGAGCCTCGGTACGCAGTATTTT. Its translation is CASSSPSWTSGSLGTQYF.